These 4 T cell receptor beta chains share one sample of origin, sequenced in a study of blood T cell repertoires in COVID-19. The table came from immunoSEQ multiplex PCR; TCRdb's copy has only in-frame clones and leaves some out. Of about 130,000 clones listed, over 85% are singletons. The sequenced sample was peripheral blood. The receptors stem from a man in his 60s with COVID-19, enrolled during active disease.

This chain links TRBV5-8 with TRBJ2-6; 7 bases map to TRBD2. The CDR3 spans 15 residues. Per the germline V gene, CDR1 is SGHTS and CDR2 is YDEGEE. Losses at the gene ends were 4 bases for V and 2 bases for J; bases not matched to a gene: 3. CDR3 loop: CASSRGLAGANVLTF. CDR3 bases: TGTGCCAGCAGCCGCGGACTAGCTGGGGCCAACGTCCTGACTTTC.

V usage is TRBV5-4 and J usage is TRBJ1-1, with TRBD1 as a possible D gene (6 bases). The CDR3 contains 14 residues. V lost 0 bases and J lost 3, with 9 bases in between. Germline V lookup: CDR1 SGHNT, CDR2 YYREEE (reference sequence). CDR3 sequence reads: CASSLDRADTEAFF. CDR3 in DNA: TGTGCCAGCAGCTTGGACAGGGCGGACACTGAAGCTTTCTTT.

The chain couples TRBV6-1 to TRBJ1-5, with D perhaps matching TRBD1 (5 bases). V shed 0 bases and J shed 3 bases, with 18 bases lying between them. The CDR3 is made up of 18 amino acids. CDR1 MNHNS and CDR2 SASEGT come from the germline V gene. CDR3 coding DNA: TGTGCCAGCAGTGAAGCGTGGGGGGGGAGGGCCTTCAATCAGCCCCAGCATTTT. Protein sequence: CASSEAWGGRAFNQPQHF.

The V and J genes are TRBV30 and TRBJ1-5, with D possibly TRBD1 on 6 matching bases. Germline CDR1 reads GTSNPN; CDR2 reads SVGIG (reference sequence). The V end was cut by 3 bases, the J end by 4 bases, with 13 bases between. This CDR3 contains 14 residues. DNA for the CDR3: TGTGCCTGGAGGGCAGGACAGTTTAATCAGCCCCAGCATTTT. Amino acid sequence: CAWRAGQFNQPQHF.